This T cell receptor (beta chain) was retrieved from a study of PD-1 blockade in classical Hodgkin lymphoma. The V end lost 5 bases, the J end lost 4 bases, and 12 bases lay between the germline ends. Germline V gene sequence: CDR1 SGHDT, CDR2 YYEEEE. The CDR3 runs 13 residues. Produced via immunoSEQ multiplex PCR; TCRdb's table is partial and in-frame only. The sample has about 34,000 clones; around 89% are singletons. Study-level results: What drove the repertoire differences, possibly disease activity or prior therapy, has not been defined. Compared with healthy donors, newly diagnosed patients reportedly showed lower baseline TCR diversity.

Time point given: newly diagnosed, previously untreated cHL patient sample. From thawed PBMCs, CD4+ T cells were purified using magnetic negative selection. Untreated, newly diagnosed classical Hodgkin lymphoma PBMCs were comparators. A note on this clone: The antigen is unknown.

The rearrangement uses TRBV5-6 and TRBJ1-2; D gene unclear. The material sequenced was CD4+ T cells from blood. The clonotype originates from a human donor with classical Hodgkin lymphoma. Here the CDR3 DNA reads TGTGCCAGCAGGGGTGGTGCAGTCTATGGCTACACCTTC. It is translated as CASRGGAVYGYTF.